This TCR beta chain was found in a study of T-cell reconstitution after alpha-beta-depleted transplantation in children. V lost 1 base, J lost 5 bases, and 12 bases stayed unmatched. Germline V CDR1 and CDR2: KGHSH, LQKENI. This CDR3 has 18 amino acids. Using unique molecular identifiers, the investigators prepared the TCRbeta library. TCRdb reprocessed the PCR reads via MiXCR and lists one record per CDR3 protein. Here the sample spans around 480,000 distinct CDR3 sequences, around a third being singletons. Material: PBMCs from the stem cell graft donor, obtained from the stem cell graft. The clonotype was recovered from a human donor who donated a stem cell graft to a child with aplastic anemia. This chain connects TRBV18 to TRBJ2-1, with TRBD2 identical over 9 bases. The CDR3 nucleotides read TGTGCCAGCTCACCACTCATAGTTTCTAGCGGGACGCACAATGAGCAGTTCTTC. It codes for CASSPLIVSSGTHNEQFF.